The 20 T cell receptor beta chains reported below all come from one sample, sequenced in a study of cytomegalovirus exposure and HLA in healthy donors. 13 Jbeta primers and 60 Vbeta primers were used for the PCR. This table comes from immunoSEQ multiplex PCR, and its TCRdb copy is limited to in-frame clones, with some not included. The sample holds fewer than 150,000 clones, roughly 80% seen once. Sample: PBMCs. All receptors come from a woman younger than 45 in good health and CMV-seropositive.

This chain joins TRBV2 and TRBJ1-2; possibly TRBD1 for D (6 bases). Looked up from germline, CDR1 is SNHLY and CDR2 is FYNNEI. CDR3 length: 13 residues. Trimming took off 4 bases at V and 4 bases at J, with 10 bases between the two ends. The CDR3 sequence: CASSVGTIYGYTF. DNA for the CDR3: TGTGCCAGCAGTGTAGGGACAATCTATGGCTACACCTTC.

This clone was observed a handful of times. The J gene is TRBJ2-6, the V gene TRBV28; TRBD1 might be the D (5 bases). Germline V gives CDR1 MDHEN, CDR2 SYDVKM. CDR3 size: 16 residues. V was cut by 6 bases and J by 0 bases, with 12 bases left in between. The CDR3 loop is CASRTDSDSGANVLTF. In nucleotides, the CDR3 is TGTGCCAGCAGGACCGACAGTGACTCTGGGGCCAACGTCCTGACTTTC. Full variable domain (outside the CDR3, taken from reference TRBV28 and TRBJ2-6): DVKVTQSSRYLVKRTGEKVFLECVQDMDHENMFWYRQDPGLGLRLIYFSYDVKMKEKGDIPEGYSVSREKKERFSLILESASTNQTSMYLCASRTDSDSGANVLTFGAGSRLTVL.

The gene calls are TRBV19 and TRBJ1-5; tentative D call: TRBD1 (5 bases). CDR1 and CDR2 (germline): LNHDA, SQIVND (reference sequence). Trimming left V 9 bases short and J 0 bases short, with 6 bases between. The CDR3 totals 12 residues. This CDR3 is CARGVSNQPQHF. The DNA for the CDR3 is TGTGCCAGAGGGGTTAGCAATCAGCCCCAGCATTTT. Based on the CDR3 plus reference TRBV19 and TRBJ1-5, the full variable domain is DGGITQSPKYLFRKEGQNVTLSCEQNLNHDAMYWYRQDPGQGLRLIYYSQIVNDFQKGDIAEGYSVSREKKESFPLTVTSAQKNPTAFYLCARGVSNQPQHFGDGTRLSIL.

The CDR3 loop reads CASSSLPDRNTEAFF. The CDR3 bases are TGCGCCAGCAGCTCACTCCCGGACAGGAATACTGAAGCTTTCTTT. The rearrangement joins TRBV5-1 to TRBJ1-1, with TRBD1 matching over 7 bases. With 3 bases clipped from V and 5 bases from J, the junction kept 10 bases outside the gene matches. Germline V gene data show CDR1 as SGHRS and CDR2 as YFSETQ. CDR3 length: 15 residues.

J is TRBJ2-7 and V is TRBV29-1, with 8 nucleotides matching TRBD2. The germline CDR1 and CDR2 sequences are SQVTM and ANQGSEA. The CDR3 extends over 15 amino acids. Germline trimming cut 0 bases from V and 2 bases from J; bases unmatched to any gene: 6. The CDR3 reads CSVEDRGRHPYEQYF. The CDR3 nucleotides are TGCAGCGTTGAAGATCGCGGGAGGCATCCCTACGAGCAGTACTTC.

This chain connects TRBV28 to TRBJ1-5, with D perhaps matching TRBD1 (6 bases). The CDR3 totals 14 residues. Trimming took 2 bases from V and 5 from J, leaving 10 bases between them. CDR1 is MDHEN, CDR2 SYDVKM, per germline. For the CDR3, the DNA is TGTGCCAGCAGTTTAGGGGACAACTATCAGCCCCAGCATTTT. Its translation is CASSLGDNYQPQHF. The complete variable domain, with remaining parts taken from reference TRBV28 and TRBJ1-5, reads DVKVTQSSRYLVKRTGEKVFLECVQDMDHENMFWYRQDPGLGLRLIYFSYDVKMKEKGDIPEGYSVSREKKERFSLILESASTNQTSMYLCASSLGDNYQPQHFGDGTRLSIL.

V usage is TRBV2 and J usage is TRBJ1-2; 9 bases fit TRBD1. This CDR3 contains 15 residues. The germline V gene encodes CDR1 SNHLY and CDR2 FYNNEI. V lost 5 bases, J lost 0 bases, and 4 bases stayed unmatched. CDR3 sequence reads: CASSKDRGPNYGYTF. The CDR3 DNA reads TGTGCCAGCAGTAAGGACAGGGGACCTAACTATGGCTACACCTTC.

The CDR3 region has the DNA TGTGCCATCAGAACTAGCGGGGAGATTTACGAGCAGTACTTC. Protein product: CAIRTSGEIYEQYF. The chain uses TRBV10-3 and TRBJ2-7; the match to TRBD2 covers 10 bases. Trimming took 6 bases from V and 4 from J; bases not matched to a gene: 6. This CDR3 is 14 amino acids long. Germline loops: CDR1 ENHRY, CDR2 SYGVKD.

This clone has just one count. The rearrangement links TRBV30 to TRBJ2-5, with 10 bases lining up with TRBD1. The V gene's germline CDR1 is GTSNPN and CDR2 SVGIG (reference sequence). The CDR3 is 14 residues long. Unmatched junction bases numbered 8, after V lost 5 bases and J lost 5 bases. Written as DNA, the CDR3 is TGTGCCTGGGACCGACAGGGGGCAGGGGAGACCCAGTACTTC. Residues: CAWDRQGAGETQYF. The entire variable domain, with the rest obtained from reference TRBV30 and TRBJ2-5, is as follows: SQTIHQWPATLVQPVGSPLSLECTVEGTSNPNLYWYRQAAGRGLQLLFYSVGIGQISSEVPQNLSASRPQDRQFILSSKKLLLSDSGFYLCAWDRQGAGETQYFGPGTRLLVL.

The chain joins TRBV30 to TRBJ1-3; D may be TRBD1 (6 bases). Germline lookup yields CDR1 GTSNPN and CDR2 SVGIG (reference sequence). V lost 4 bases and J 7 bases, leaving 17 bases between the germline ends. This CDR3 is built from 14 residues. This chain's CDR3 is CAWKGTLVLNTIYF. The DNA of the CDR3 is TGTGCCTGGAAGGGGACACTGGTTCTGAACACCATATATTTT.

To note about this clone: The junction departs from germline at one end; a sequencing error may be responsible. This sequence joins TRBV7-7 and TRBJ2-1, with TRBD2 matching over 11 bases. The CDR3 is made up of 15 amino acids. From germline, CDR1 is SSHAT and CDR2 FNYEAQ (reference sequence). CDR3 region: CASSAIAGGYNEQFF. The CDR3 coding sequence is TGTGCTAGCAGCGCAATAGCGGGAGGGTACAATGAGCAGTTCTTC.

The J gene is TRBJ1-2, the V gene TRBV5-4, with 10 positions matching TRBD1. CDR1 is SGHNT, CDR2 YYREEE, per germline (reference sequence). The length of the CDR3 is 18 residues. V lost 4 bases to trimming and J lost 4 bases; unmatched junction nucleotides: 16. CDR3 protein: CASSPSGQGTISAYGYTF. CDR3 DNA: TGTGCCAGCAGCCCCTCGGGACAGGGGACGATCTCGGCCTATGGCTACACCTTC.

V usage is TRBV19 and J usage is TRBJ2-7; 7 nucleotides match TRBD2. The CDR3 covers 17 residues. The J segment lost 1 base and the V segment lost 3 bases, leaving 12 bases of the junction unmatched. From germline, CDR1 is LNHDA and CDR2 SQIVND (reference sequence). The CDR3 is CASSMRGSGRGSYEQYF. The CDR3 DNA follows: TGTGCCAGTAGTATGAGAGGGTCAGGGAGGGGATCCTACGAGCAGTACTTC.

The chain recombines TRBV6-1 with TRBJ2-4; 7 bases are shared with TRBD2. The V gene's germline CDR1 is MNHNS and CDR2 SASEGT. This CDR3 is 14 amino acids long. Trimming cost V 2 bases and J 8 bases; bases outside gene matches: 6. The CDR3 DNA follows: TGTGCCAGCAGTGAACATAAGGGGAGGGACATTCAGTACTTC. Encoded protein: CASSEHKGRDIQYF.

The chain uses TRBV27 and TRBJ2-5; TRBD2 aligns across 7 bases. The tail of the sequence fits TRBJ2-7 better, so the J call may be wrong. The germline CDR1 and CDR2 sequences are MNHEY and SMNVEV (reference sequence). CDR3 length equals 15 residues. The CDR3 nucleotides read TGTGCCAGCTCCTTTACGGCGGGGGATCCCTACGAGCAGTACTTC. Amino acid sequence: CASSFTAGDPYEQYF.

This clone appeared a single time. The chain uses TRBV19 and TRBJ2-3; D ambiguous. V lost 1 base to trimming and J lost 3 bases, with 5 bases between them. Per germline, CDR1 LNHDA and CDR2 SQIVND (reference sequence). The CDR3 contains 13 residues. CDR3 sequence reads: CASSIARTDTQYF. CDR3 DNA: TGTGCCAGTAGTATAGCCCGGACAGATACGCAGTATTTT.

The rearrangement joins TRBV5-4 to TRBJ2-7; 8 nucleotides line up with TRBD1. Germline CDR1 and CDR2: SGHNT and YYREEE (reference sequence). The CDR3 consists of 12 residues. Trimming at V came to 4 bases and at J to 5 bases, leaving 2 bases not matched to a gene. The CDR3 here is CASSRTGNEQYF. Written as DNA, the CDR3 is TGTGCCAGCAGCAGGACAGGGAACGAGCAGTACTTC.

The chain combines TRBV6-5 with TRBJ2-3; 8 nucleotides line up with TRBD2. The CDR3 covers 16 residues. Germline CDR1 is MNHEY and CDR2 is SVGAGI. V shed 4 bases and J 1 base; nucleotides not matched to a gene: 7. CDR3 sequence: CASSSISGTRTDTQYF. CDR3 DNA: TGTGCCAGCAGTTCAATTAGCGGGACCCGCACAGATACGCAGTATTTT.

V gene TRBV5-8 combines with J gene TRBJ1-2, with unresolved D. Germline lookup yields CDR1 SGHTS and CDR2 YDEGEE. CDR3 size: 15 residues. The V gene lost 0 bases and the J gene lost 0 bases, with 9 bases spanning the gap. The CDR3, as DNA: TGTGCCAGCAGCTTGGGACTTTCACCTAACTATGGCTACACCTTC. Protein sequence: CASSLGLSPNYGYTF.

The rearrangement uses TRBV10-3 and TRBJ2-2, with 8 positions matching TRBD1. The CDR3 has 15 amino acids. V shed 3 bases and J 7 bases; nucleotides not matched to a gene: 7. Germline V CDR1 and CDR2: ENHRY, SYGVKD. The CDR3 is CAISDSRGPDGELFF. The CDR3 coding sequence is TGTGCCATCAGTGATTCCAGGGGGCCTGACGGGGAGCTGTTTTTT.